This TCR beta chain was found in a study of blood T cell repertoires in COVID-19. The J segment lost 7 bases and the V segment lost 4 bases, leaving 7 bases of the junction unmatched. The germline V gene encodes CDR1 LNHDA and CDR2 SQIVND (reference sequence). CDR3 length: 15 residues. In the study's own analysis: Using reference gene primer amplification, nucleated cell counts were estimated. Produced via immunoSEQ multiplex PCR; TCRdb's table is partial and in-frame only. That table supplies the V and J calls and clone size; D and trimming were determined from the DNA. This table has 250,000 to 300,000 clones, about 86% appearing once.

The V gene is TRBV19, the J gene TRBJ1-5, with 10 bases lining up with TRBD1. Source material: peripheral blood. This TCR derives from a woman aged 55 to 70 with active or convalescent COVID-19. The DNA for the CDR3 is TGTGCCAGTAGTACCGGGACAGGGGTCAGGCAGCCCCAGCATTTT. Protein product: CASSTGTGVRQPQHF.